The rows below give T cell receptor beta chains drawn from one sample of a study of T cell changes during pregnancy in multiple sclerosis. Method: immunoSEQ multiplex PCR; TCRdb's copy keeps in-frame clones and lacks some. The sample has 90,000 to 100,000 clones, around 90% seen once. The sample was peripheral blood, taken in the first trimester of pregnancy. The receptors come from a female donor with multiple sclerosis, enrolled in a pregnancy study. Each CDR3 is given with its conserved first and last residue.

v_gene,len,CDR3aa
TRBV9,14,CASSASGVRGELFF
TRBV5-4,14,CASSLGDNQETQYF
TRBV29-1,13,CSTDSANTGELFF
TRBV2,15,CASSEYRPTNYGYTF
TRBV6-1,15,CASSETALPLHEQYF
TRBV10-2,15,CASSELGLAKNIQYF
TRBV28,16,CASRMIQGQLGTEAFF
TRBV28,15,CASSLPLAGPDTQYF
TRBV6-6,14,CASSRTQAKNIQYF
TRBV28,14,CASSFRTGPYEQYF
TRBV5-1,17,CASSGGTSGTNTGELFF
TRBV13,15,CASSSLTGARTEAFF
TRBV5-1,14,CASSLGDKLYEQYF
TRBV5-1,15,CASSGTGTLNTEAFF
TRBV28,14,CASSLDRVVETQYF
TRBV10-2,13,CASGGDRLDEQFF
TRBV13,14,CASSRGTSGNTIYF
TRBV5-5,13,CASSNAGTDTQYF
TRBV6-6,15,CASTLTGSSGNTIYF
TRBV9,13,CASSGGTDETQYF
TRBV9,15,CASSPNQGLLEGYTF
TRBV27,13,CASSRGRAYEQYF
TRBV9,15,CASSAFGQGKETQYF
TRBV28,13,CASSGQGKRGYTF
TRBV30,13,CACGQGSNQPQHF
TRBV5-1,13,CASSFGGEGEAFF
TRBV18,18,CASSRRLAGLSSTDTQYF
TRBV10-2,16,CASSELVAANTGELFF
TRBV18,14,CASSRGSSGNIQYF
TRBV6-5,14,CASSYGTGGSEQYF
TRBV5-1,14,CASSLLEARTEAFF
TRBV5-1,14,CASSLGGSRDEQYF
TRBV7-9,12,CASSLAATEAFF
TRBV18,14,CASSLGSSNQPQHF
TRBV27,14,CATGASGKSEEQYF